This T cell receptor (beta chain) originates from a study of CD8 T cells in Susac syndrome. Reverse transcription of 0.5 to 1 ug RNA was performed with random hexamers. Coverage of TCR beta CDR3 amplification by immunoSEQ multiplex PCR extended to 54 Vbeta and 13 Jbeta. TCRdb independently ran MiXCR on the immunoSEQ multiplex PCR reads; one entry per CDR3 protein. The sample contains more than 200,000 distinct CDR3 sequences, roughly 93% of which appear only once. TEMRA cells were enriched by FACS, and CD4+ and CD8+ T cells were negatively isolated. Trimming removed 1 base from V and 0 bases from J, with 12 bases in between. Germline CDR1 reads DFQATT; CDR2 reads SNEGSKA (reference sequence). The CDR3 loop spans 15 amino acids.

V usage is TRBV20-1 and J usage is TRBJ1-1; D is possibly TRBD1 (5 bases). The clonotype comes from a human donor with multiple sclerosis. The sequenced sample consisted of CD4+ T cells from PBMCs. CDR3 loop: CSARVREGMNTEAFF. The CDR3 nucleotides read TGCAGTGCTAGAGTCCGGGAGGGGATGAACACTGAAGCTTTCTTT.